Presented here are 8 T cell receptor beta chains from one specimen sequenced in a study of Japanese encephalitis immunity and Zika vaccine responses. PBMCs were CFSE-labeled and cultured for less than seven days with peptide pools at 0.75 to 1 ug/mL each. The sort collected unfixed, live, CD56-CD19-CD16-CD3+CD4+ CFSE-low proliferating CD4 T cells. TCRdb reprocessed the 5' RACE reads with MiXCR, giving one entry per CDR3 protein. The table lists about 1,600 distinct CDR3 sequences, 6.4% of them singletons. The starting material was antigen-activated CD4+ T cells from blood, cultured, obtained during a Zika inactivated vaccine study. The source of these receptors is an adult woman who received an inactivated Zika virus vaccine.

The genes are TRBV28 and TRBJ2-7; D is undetermined. CDR3 length: 11 amino acids. Germline V lookup: CDR1 MDHEN, CDR2 SYDVKM. The V and J ends lost 7 bases and 3 bases respectively, with 7 bases between them. CDR3 bases: TGTGCCAGCACCACTCTCTACGAGCAGTACTTC. It encodes CASTTLYEQYF.

At least ten counts were recorded for this clonotype. This sequence joins TRBV12-3 or TRBV12-4 and TRBJ2-2; D remains ambiguous. V gave up 7 bases and J gave up 0 bases, with 9 bases separating them. This CDR3 region has 14 residues. The CDR3 sequence: CASTPLANTGELFF. The CDR3 bases are TGTGCCAGCACCCCTCTCGCGAACACCGGGGAGCTGTTTTTT.

By share, this clonotype counts as medium-sized. V is TRBV11-2 and J is TRBJ2-1; 7 bases match TRBD2. V was pared by 0 bases and J by 4 bases, with 3 bases of the junction left unmatched. This CDR3 has 15 residues. CDR1 SGHAT and CDR2 FQNNGV come from the germline V gene. The CDR3 DNA reads TGTGCCAGCAGCTTAGAGGGGGGGGGGTACAATGAGCAGTTCTTC. Its protein product is CASSLEGGGYNEQFF. The complete variable domain, with remaining parts taken from reference TRBV11-2 and TRBJ2-1, reads EAGVAQSPRYKIIEKRQSVAFWCNPISGHATLYWYQQILGQGPKLLIQFQNNGVVDDSQLPKDRFSAERLKGVDSTLKIQPAKLEDSAVYLCASSLEGGGYNEQFFGPGTRLTVL.

The chain recombines TRBV11-3 with TRBJ2-1, with D perhaps TRBD1 (5 bases). Deletions cut 4 bases from V and 7 bases from J, with 11 bases between. Per germline, CDR1 SGHNT and CDR2 YENEEA. The CDR3 spans 13 residues. The DNA for the CDR3 is TGTGCCAGCAGCTCCACTCAGGGTAATGAGCAGTTCTTC. It encodes CASSSTQGNEQFF.

This clonotype was counted between two and nine times. The V call is TRBV24-1, the J call TRBJ2-2; D is perhaps TRBD1 (5 bases). Trimming removed 3 bases from V and 5 bases from J, with 12 bases in between. In germline, CDR1 is KGHDR, CDR2 SFDVKD. This CDR3 has 15 residues. The CDR3 nucleotides read TGTGCCACCAGTGATGTAGGGTCAGGGACCGGGGAGCTGTTTTTT. It encodes CATSDVGSGTGELFF.

By sample fraction, this clonotype is medium-sized. The chain joins TRBV6-5 to TRBJ1-2; D perhaps matches TRBD1 (5 bases). CDR1 MNHEY and CDR2 SVGAGI come from the germline V gene. The CDR3 consists of 15 residues. Trimming took off 0 bases at V and 0 bases at J, with 8 bases between the two ends. The CDR3 region has the DNA TGTGCCAGCAGTTACTCGGGGCAGTCTAACTATGGCTACACCTTC. It translates to CASSYSGQSNYGYTF.

By proportion, this clonotype is medium-sized. V and J are TRBV5-1 and TRBJ1-2, with D unresolved. V was cut by 0 bases and J by 7 bases, with 10 bases left in between. This CDR3 region has 13 residues. Germline CDR1 and CDR2: SGHRS and YFSETQ. The chain's CDR3 is CASSLGSLFGYTF. The CDR3 region has the DNA TGCGCCAGCAGCTTGGGGTCCCTCTTTGGCTACACCTTC.

This clonotype is medium-sized in the sample. This chain uses TRBV3-1 with TRBJ2-7; D uncertain. This CDR3 comprises 15 residues. The germline V gene encodes CDR1 LGHDT and CDR2 YNNKEL (reference sequence). Trimming pared 4 bases from V and 5 bases from J, leaving 18 bases between. CDR3 nucleotide sequence: TGTGCCAGCAGCCCTAAGAATGTGTCGGGCAACGAGCAGTACTTC. Amino acid sequence: CASSPKNVSGNEQYF.